This T cell receptor beta chain emerged from a study of shared clonotypes between healthy human individuals. Study-wide context: Researchers assigned three CD4 naive, three CD4 memory, two CD8 naive and one CD8 memory plate to each donor. Findings and caveats of the study: Represented diversity, genetic and exposure-history alike, was limited by few donors. At large depth, rarefaction still showed sorted-subset sequencing to be incomplete.

V dropped 2 bases and J dropped 1 base, with 11 bases sitting between them. There are 15 residues in the CDR3. Every donor, a Caucasian adult, lived in Nashville, Tennessee. Notes on this clone: Its antigen is not identified.

Clones were sequenced by immunoSEQ multiplex PCR, and TCRdb holds only the in-frame ones, with some missing. This sample has about 1 million clones, with roughly 80% found just once. The specimen was memory CD4+ T cells sorted from blood. Sample subset: CD45RA-negative fraction. V usage is TRBV23-1 and J usage is TRBJ2-5; perhaps D is TRBD1 or TRBD2 (5 bases each). TRBV23-1 is recorded as an ORF, its role being uncertain. The receptor's source is a young man in good health. CDR3: CASSQGDGSQETQYF. The CDR3 nucleotides are TGCGCCAGCAGTCAAGGGGACGGGTCCCAAGAGACCCAGTACTTC.